What follows are 2 T cell receptor beta chains derived from one specimen sequenced in a study of regulatory T cells in long-lasting Graves disease (dated by TCRdb to about 2021). Receptor libraries were prepared by multiplex PCR. Sequencing took place on an Illumina HiSeq 4000. iRepertoire HTBI primers and Arm-PCR amplification of CDR3 regions were used to construct TCR beta libraries. TCRdb reprocessing: public reads trimmed at Q25 with fastp, clones called with MiXCR, in-frame beta chains kept. Identical CDR3 protein sequences are pooled into one entry, listed with their most common genes and DNA. In all, the sample holds around 400,000 distinct CDR3 sequences, and about a sixth of those were seen once. The biggest ten clones account for about a fifth of the sample. The time point label of this sample denotes: newly diagnosed GD, antithyroid drugs for less than 3 months. For both TCR sequencing and RNA sequencing, RNA was extracted from PBMCs in TRIzol.

The input for sequencing was peripheral blood mononuclear cells (PBMCs), taken at new diagnosis, from a patient treated with antithyroid drugs. The receptors derive from a female donor with Graves disease.

This clonotype was seen many times. The V call is TRBV24-1, the J call TRBJ2-1; D is perhaps TRBD2 (7 bases). Looked up from germline, CDR1 is KGHDR and CDR2 is SFDVKD. V dropped 3 bases and J dropped 9 bases, with 23 bases sitting between them. This CDR3 contains 17 residues. The DNA of the CDR3 is TGTGCCACCAGTGATCCCCCGGGGAGGGGGGACTTAACTGAGCAGTTCTTC. It codes for CATSDPPGRGDLTEQFF.

In this sample, this clonotype turned up many times. The V gene is TRBV5-1, the J gene TRBJ1-2, with 11 bases that match TRBD1. This CDR3 is 19 amino acids long. Germline CDR1 SGHRS, CDR2 YFSETQ. Trimming took 3 bases from V and 0 from J; bases not matched to a gene: 13. The CDR3 coding sequence is TGCGCCAGCAGCTCCCCTATCGGGACAGGGGGACCTACTAACTATGGCTACACCTTC. Translation gives CASSSPIGTGGPTNYGYTF.